This T cell receptor beta chain was captured in a study of blood T cell repertoires in COVID-19. Germline CDR1 is KGHDR and CDR2 is SFDVKD. Trimming removed 3 bases from V and 4 bases from J, with 19 bases in between. This CDR3 spans 17 amino acids. Produced via immunoSEQ multiplex PCR; TCRdb's table is partial and in-frame only. Of around 160,000 clones in the sample, approximately 83% were seen once. The chain carries TRBV24-1 and TRBJ2-3; maybe TRBD1 (8 bases). The sample comprised peripheral blood. The clonotype comes from a woman aged 55-70 years with COVID-19, enrolled during active disease. The CDR3 region is CATSDTHRGGLADTQYF. The DNA of the CDR3 is TGTGCCACCAGTGATACCCACAGGGGGGGCCTTGCAGATACGCAGTATTTT.